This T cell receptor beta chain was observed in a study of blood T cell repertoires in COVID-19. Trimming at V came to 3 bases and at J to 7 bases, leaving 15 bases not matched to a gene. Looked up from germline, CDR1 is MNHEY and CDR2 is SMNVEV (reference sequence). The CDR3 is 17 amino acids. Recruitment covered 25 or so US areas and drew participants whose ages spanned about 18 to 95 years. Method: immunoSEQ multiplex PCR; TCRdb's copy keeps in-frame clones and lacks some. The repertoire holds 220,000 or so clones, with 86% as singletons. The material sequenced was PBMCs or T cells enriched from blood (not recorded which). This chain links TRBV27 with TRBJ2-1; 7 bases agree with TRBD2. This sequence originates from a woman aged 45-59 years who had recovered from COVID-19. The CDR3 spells CASSFRPPGLTRNEQFF. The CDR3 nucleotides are TGTGCCAGCAGTTTTAGGCCCCCGGGACTAACTAGGAATGAGCAGTTCTTC.